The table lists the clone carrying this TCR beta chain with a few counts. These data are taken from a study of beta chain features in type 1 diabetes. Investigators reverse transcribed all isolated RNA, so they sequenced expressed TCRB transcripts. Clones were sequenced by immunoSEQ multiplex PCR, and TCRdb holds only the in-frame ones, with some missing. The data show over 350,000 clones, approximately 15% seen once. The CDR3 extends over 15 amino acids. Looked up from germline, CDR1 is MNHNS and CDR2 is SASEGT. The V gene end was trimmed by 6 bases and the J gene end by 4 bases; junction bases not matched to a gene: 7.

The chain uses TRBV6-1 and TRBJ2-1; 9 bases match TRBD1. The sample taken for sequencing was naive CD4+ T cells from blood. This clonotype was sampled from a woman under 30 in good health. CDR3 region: CASRIRDREYNEQFF. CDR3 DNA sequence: TGTGCCAGCAGAATACGGGACAGGGAATACAATGAGCAGTTCTTC.